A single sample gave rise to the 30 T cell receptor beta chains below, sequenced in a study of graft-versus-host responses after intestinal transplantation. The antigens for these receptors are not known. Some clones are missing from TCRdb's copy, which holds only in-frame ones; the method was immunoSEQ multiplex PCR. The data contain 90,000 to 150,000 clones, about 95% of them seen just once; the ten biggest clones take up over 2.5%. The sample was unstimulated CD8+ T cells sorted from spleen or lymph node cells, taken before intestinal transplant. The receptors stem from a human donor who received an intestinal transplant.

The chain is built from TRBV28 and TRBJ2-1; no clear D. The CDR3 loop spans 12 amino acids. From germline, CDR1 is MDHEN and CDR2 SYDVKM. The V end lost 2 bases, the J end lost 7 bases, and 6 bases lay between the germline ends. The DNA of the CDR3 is TGTGCCAGCAGTTTAATTCGGAATGAGCAGTTCTTC. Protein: CASSLIRNEQFF.

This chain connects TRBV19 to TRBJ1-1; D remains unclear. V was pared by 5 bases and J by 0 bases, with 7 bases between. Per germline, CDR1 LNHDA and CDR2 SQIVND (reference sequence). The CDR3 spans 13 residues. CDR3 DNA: TGTGCCAGTAGTCTCGGGATGAACACTGAAGCTTTCTTT. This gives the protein CASSLGMNTEAFF.

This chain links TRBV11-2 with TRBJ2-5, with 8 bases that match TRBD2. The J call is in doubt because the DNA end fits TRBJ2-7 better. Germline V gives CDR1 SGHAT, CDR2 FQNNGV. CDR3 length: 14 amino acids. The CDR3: CASSLTSAAYEQYF. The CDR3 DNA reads TGTGCCAGCAGCTTGACTAGCGCCGCCTACGAGCAGTACTTC.

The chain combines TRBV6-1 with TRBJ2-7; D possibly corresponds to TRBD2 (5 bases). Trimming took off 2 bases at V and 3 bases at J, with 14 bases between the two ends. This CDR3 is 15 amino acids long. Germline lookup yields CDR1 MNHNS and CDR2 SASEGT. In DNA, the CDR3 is TGTGCCAGCAGTGAAAGACCGGGAAGAGGCTACGAGCAGTACTTC. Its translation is CASSERPGRGYEQYF.

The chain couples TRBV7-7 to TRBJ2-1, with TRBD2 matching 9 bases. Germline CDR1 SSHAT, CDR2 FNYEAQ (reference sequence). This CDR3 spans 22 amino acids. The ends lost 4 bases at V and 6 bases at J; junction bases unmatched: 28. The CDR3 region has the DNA TGTGCCAGCAGCTCGGCGGTGGCAGACCCACGACTAGCGGTCCGCCAAGGCAATGAGCAGTTCTTC. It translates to CASSSAVADPRLAVRQGNEQFF. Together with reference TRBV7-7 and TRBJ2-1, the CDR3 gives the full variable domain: GAGVSQSPRYKVTKRGQDVTLRCDPISSHATLYWYQQALGQGPEFLTYFNYEAQPDKSGLPSDRFSAERPEGSISTLTIQRTEQRDSAMYRCASSSAVADPRLAVRQGNEQFFGPGTRLTVL.

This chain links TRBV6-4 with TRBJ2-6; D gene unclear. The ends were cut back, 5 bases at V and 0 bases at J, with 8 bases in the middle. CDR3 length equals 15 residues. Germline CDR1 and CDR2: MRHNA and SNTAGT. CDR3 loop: CASSHGFSGANVLTF. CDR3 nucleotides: TGTGCCAGCAGTCATGGGTTCTCTGGGGCCAACGTCCTGACTTTC.

The CDR3 region has the DNA TGTGCCAGCAGCCCCGAGACAGGGGGCGCGATCAATGAGCAGTTCTTC. Translating gives CASSPETGGAINEQFF. V usage is TRBV5-6 and J usage is TRBJ2-1, with 10 bases aligning to TRBD1. Per germline, CDR1 SGHDT and CDR2 YYEEEE. The length of the CDR3 is 16 residues. Trimming at V came to 4 bases and at J to 6 bases, leaving 10 bases not matched to a gene.

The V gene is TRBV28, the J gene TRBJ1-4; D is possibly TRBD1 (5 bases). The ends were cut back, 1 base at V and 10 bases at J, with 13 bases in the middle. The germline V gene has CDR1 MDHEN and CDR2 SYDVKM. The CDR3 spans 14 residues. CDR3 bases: TGTGCCAGCAGTTTATCGGACACTTGGGGAAAACTGTTTTTT. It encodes CASSLSDTWGKLFF.

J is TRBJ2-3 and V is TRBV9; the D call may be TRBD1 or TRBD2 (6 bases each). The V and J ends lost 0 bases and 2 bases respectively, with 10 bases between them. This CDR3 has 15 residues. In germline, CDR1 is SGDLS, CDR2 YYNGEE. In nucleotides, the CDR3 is TGTGCCAGCAGCGTAGAGGGGGACTCCACAGATACGCAGTATTTT. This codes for CASSVEGDSTDTQYF. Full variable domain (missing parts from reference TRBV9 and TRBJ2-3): DSGVTQTPKHLITATGQRVTLRCSPRSGDLSVYWYQQSLDQGLQFLIQYYNGEERAKGNILERFSAQQFPDLHSELNLSSLELGDSALYFCASSVEGDSTDTQYFGPGTRLTVL.

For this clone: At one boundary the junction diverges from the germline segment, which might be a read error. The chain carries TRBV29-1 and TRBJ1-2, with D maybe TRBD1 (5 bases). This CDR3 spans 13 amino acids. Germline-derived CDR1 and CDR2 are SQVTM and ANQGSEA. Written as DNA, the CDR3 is TGCAGCGTTCAAGACGGACAAAACCATGGCTACACCTTC. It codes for CSVQDGQNHGYTF.

The DNA of the CDR3 is TGTGCCAGCAGCTTTTATGCTACAGGGAGGGAGCTCCGTAGGTACGAGCAGTACTTC. It translates to CASSFYATGRELRRYEQYF. The chain has TRBV12-1 and TRBJ2-7; the table's TRBD2 call for D was not verified on the DNA. TRBV12-1 corresponds to a pseudogene. This CDR3 is 19 amino acids long.

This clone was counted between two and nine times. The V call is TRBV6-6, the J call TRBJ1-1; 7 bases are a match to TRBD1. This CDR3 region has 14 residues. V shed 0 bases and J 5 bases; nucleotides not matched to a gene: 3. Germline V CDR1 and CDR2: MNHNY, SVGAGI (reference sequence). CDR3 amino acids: CASSYSGGWTEAFF. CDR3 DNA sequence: TGTGCCAGCAGTTACTCAGGGGGCTGGACTGAAGCTTTCTTT.

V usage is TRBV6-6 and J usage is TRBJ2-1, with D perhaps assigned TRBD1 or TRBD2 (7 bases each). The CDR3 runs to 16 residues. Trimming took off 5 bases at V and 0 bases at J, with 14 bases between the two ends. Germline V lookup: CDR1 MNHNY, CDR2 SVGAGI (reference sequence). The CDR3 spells CASSLSGTASYNEQFF. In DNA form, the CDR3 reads TGTGCCAGCAGTCTCAGCGGGACAGCCTCCTACAATGAGCAGTTCTTC.

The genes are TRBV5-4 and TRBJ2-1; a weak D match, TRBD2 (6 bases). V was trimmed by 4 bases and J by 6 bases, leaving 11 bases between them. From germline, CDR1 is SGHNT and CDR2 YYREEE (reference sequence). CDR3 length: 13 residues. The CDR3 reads CASSRREVNEQFF. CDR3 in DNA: TGTGCCAGCAGCCGCAGGGAGGTCAATGAGCAGTTCTTC.

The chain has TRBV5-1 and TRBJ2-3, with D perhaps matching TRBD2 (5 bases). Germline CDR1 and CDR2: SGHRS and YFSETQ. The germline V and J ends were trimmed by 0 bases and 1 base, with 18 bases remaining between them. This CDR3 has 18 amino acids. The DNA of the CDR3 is TGCGCCAGCAGCTTGGCCGGGATGATGGAGAGCCGCACAGATACGCAGTATTTT. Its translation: CASSLAGMMESRTDTQYF.

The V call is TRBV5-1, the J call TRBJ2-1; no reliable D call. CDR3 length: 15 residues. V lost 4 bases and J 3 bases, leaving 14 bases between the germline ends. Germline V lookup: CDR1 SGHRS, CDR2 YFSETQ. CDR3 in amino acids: CASSTRALGYNEQFF. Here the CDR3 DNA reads TGCGCCAGCAGCACTCGGGCTTTGGGCTACAATGAGCAGTTCTTC.

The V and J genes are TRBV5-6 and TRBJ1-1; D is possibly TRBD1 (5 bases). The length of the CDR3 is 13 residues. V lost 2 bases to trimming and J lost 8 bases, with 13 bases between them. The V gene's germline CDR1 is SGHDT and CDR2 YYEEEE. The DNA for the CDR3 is TGTGCCAGCAGCTTCGGGGACTCGACAGAAGCTTTCTTT. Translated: CASSFGDSTEAFF.

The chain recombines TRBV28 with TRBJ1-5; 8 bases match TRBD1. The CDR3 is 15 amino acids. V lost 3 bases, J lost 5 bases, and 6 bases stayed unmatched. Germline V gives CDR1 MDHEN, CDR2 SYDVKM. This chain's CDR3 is CASSFGTGGYQPQHF. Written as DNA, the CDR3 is TGTGCCAGCAGTTTTGGGACAGGTGGGTATCAGCCCCAGCATTTT.

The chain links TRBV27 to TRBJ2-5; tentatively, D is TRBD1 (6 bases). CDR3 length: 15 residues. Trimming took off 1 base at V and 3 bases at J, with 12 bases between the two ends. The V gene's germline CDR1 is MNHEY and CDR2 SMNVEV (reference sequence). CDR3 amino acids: CASSLFWGPKETQYF. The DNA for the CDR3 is TGTGCCAGCAGTTTATTTTGGGGGCCCAAAGAGACCCAGTACTTC.

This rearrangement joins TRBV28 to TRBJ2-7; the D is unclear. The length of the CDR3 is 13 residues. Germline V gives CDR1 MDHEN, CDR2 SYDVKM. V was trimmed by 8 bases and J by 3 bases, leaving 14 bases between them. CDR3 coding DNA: TGTGCCAGCCTGGGGATCTCTTTCTACGAGCAGTACTTC. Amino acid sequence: CASLGISFYEQYF.

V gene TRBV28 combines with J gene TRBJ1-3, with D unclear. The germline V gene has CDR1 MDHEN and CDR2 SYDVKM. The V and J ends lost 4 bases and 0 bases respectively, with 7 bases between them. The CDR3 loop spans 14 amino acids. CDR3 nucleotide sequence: TGTGCCAGCAGTTCTATCGGCTCTGGAAACACCATATATTTT. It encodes CASSSIGSGNTIYF.

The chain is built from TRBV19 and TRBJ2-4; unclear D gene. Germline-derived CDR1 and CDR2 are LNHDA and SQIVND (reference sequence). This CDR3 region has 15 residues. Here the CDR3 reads CARASVLNCKNIQYF. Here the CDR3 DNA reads TGTGCTAGGGCCTCCGTTTTGAACTGCAAAAACATTCAGTACTTC.

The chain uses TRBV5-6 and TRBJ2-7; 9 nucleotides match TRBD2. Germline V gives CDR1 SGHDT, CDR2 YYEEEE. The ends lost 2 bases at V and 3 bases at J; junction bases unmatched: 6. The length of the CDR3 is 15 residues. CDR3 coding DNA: TGTGCCAGCAGCTTCTTAGCGGGAGACCGCTACGAGCAGTACTTC. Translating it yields CASSFLAGDRYEQYF.

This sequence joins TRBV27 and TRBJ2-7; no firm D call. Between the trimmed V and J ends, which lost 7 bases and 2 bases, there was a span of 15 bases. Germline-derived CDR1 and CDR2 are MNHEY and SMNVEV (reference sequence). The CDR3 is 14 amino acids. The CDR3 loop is CASKTLANPYEQYF. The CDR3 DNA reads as TGTGCCAGCAAAACGTTGGCTAACCCCTACGAGCAGTACTTC.

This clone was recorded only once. The CDR3 nucleotides are TGTGCCAGCAGCTTAGGCGGCGGGGCTTACAATGAGCAGTTCTTC. Protein: CASSLGGGAYNEQFF. The chain has TRBV7-9 and TRBJ2-1, with a tentative D call TRBD2 (6 bases). This CDR3 is built from 15 residues. The germline V gene encodes CDR1 SEHNR and CDR2 FQNEAQ (reference sequence). V lost 1 base and J lost 4, with 11 bases in between.

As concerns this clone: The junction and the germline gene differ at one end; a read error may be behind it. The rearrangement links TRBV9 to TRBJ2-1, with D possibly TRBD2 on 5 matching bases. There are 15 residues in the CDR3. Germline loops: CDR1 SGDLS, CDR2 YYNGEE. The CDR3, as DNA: TGTGCCAGCAGCGTAGAGCCTAGCCCTTACAACGAGCAGTTCTTC. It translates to CASSVEPSPYNEQFF. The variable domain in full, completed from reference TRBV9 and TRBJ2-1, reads DSGVTQTPKHLITATGQRVTLRCSPRSGDLSVYWYQQSLDQGLQFLIQYYNGEERAKGNILERFSAQQFPDLHSELNLSSLELGDSALYFCASSVEPSPYNEQFFGPGTRLTVL.

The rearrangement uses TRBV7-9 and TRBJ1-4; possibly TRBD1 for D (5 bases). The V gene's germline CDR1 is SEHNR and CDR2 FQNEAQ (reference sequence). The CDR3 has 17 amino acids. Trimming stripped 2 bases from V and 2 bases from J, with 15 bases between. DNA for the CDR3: TGTGCCAGCAGCTTACCGGGCCTCGGGGCCACTAATGAAAAACTGTTTTTT. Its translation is CASSLPGLGATNEKLFF.

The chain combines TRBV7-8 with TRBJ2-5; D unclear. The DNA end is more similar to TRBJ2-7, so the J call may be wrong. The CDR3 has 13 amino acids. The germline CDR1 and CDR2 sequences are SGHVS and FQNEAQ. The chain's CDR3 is CASSLGFSYEQYF. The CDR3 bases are TGTGCCAGCAGCTTAGGGTTCAGCTACGAGCAGTACTTC.

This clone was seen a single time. The CDR3 protein is CAIRAAGLGVQETQYF. CDR3 nucleotide sequence: TGTGCCATCAGAGCAGCGGGCCTAGGGGTCCAAGAGACCCAGTACTTC. The chain carries TRBV10-3 and TRBJ2-5; the D gene is possibly TRBD2 (6 bases). V was cut by 6 bases and J by 1 base, with 18 bases left in between. Germline V gene data show CDR1 as ENHRY and CDR2 as SYGVKD. The CDR3 is 16 amino acids.

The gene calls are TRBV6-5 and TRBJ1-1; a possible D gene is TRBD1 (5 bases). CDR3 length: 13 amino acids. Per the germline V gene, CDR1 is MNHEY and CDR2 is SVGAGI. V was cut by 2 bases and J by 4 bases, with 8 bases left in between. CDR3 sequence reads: CASSYVGGTEAFF. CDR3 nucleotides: TGTGCCAGCAGTTACGTGGGGGGCACTGAAGCTTTCTTT.